This record concerns one T cell receptor (beta chain) sequence. Its antigen is not known. The data stem from a study of T cells in localized non-small cell lung cancer. TCRdb's table, derived via immunoSEQ multiplex PCR, lists solely in-frame clones and lacks some. The sample records over 50,000 clones, 90% being singletons. The trim removed 3 bases at V and 2 bases at J, leaving 8 bases unmatched. Germline V gives CDR1 KGHSH, CDR2 LQKENI. This CDR3 is 16 amino acids long. General study points: Adjacent lung held a median about 57 of the top 100 tumor clones. Longer overall survival associated with higher blood T cell density; shorter survival with higher adjacent-lung clonality.

This chain joins TRBV18 and TRBJ2-7; 9 bases match TRBD1. This TCR came from a woman aged 35 to 70 with stage I lung adenocarcinoma. This specimen was peripheral blood, taken before any cancer treatment. The CDR3 bases are TGTGCCAGCTCACCGATGATGGGACAGGGACCCTACGAGCAGTACTTC. Amino acid sequence: CASSPMMGQGPYEQYF.